Below, 30 T cell receptor beta chains from the same sample are listed, as sequenced in a study of T cells in Graves' hyperthyroidism and ophthalmopathy. RNA transcripts provided the source from which TCR beta CDR3 regions were amplified. In the first-round RT-PCR of the TCR CDR3, the HTBI primer set was used. TCRdb re-analysed the multiplex PCR reads in MiXCR, keeping a single row per CDR3 protein. The sample has 750,000 to 900,000 distinct CDR3 sequences; around 38% are singletons. Sequencing input: blood. Receptor source: a man between 18 and 35 years old with Graves' hyperthyroidism.

The chain uses TRBV20-1 and TRBJ1-3; D is unclear. The CDR3 covers 14 residues. The ends were cut back, 2 bases at V and 9 bases at J, with 17 bases in the middle. In germline, CDR1 is DFQATT, CDR2 SNEGSKA (reference sequence). The CDR3 here is CSARRNPPSSTIYF. In nucleotides, the CDR3 is TGCAGTGCTAGACGGAACCCCCCAAGCAGCACCATATATTTT.

This clonotype has ten or more counts. V usage is TRBV29-1 and J usage is TRBJ2-5; 9 bases map to TRBD1. CDR1 is SQVTM, CDR2 ANQGSEA, per germline. The CDR3 is 15 residues long. Losses at the gene ends were 2 bases for V and 2 bases for J; bases not matched to a gene: 6. The CDR3 protein is CSVEYRGLGQETQYF. In DNA, the CDR3 is TGCAGCGTTGAATACAGGGGGCTAGGTCAAGAGACCCAGTACTTC.

A few counts support this clonotype. The chain couples TRBV7-2 to TRBJ1-6; D may be TRBD1 (5 bases). The CDR3 contains 14 residues. V lost 5 bases, J lost 8 bases, and 13 bases lay in between. The germline CDR1 and CDR2 sequences are SGHTA and FQGNSA. CDR3 region: CASSRLGGDSPLHF. CDR3 DNA sequence: TGTGCCAGCAGCCGACTGGGGGGGGATTCACCCCTCCACTTT. The complete variable domain, with remaining parts taken from reference TRBV7-2 and TRBJ1-6, reads GAGVSQSPSNKVTEKGKDVELRCDPISGHTALYWYRQSLGQGLEFLIYFQGNSAPDKSGLPSDRFSAERTGGSVSTLTIQRTQQEDSAVYLCASSRLGGDSPLHFGNGTRLTVT.

This clonotype was seen a few times. The V call is TRBV7-2, the J call TRBJ2-6, with 14 bases aligning to TRBD2. The CDR3 sequence is 18 residues long. V gave up 3 bases and J gave up 0 bases; unmatched junction bases: 1. The V gene's germline CDR1 is SGHTA and CDR2 FQGNSA. The CDR3 region has the DNA TGTGCCAGCAGCTTGGGACTAGCGGGAGTCTCTGGGGCCAACGTCCTGACTTTC. Amino acids: CASSLGLAGVSGANVLTF.

This clonotype was observed a single time. This chain connects TRBV25-1 to TRBJ1-4; a possible D gene is TRBD1 (5 bases). The CDR3 covers 14 residues. Germline V gene sequence: CDR1 MGHDK, CDR2 SYGVNS. The V and J ends lost 4 bases and 8 bases respectively, with 14 bases between them. As DNA, the CDR3 is TGTGCCAGCAGTGCTAGGGACCTGGAGGAAAAACTGTTTTTT. Protein product: CASSARDLEEKLFF.

V gene TRBV10-3 combines with J gene TRBJ1-5, with D uncertain. Germline V lookup: CDR1 ENHRY, CDR2 SYGVKD. The CDR3 spans 15 residues. V shed 11 bases and J shed 4 bases, with 21 bases lying between them. CDR3 residues: CACSLGSFGNQPQHF. Written as DNA, the CDR3 is TGTGCCTGCAGTCTGGGGTCTTTCGGGAATCAGCCCCAGCATTTT.

V usage is TRBV14 and J usage is TRBJ2-5; the D is unclear. Germline CDR1 and CDR2: SGHDN and FVKESK. V shed 3 bases and J shed 5 bases, with 13 bases lying between them. This CDR3 spans 14 amino acids. The CDR3 here is CASSQLRSWETQYF. CDR3 nucleotides: TGTGCCAGCAGCCAGCTTAGAAGTTGGGAGACCCAGTACTTC.

This clonotype was observed a few times. The V call is TRBV6-1, the J call TRBJ1-5; TRBD1 matches at 7 bases. The CDR3 loop spans 16 amino acids. J gave up 0 bases and V 3 bases, and 5 bases lay outside the gene matches. Germline V gene data show CDR1 as MNHNS and CDR2 as SASEGT. As DNA, the CDR3 is TGTGCCAGCAGTGACACGGGACAGCATAGCAATCAGCCCCAGCATTTT. Protein sequence: CASSDTGQHSNQPQHF.

Ten or more counts support this clonotype. This chain uses TRBV29-1 with TRBJ2-7, with D possibly being TRBD1 or TRBD2 (5 bases each). There are 13 residues in the CDR3. The germline V and J ends were trimmed by 7 bases and 2 bases, with 15 bases remaining between them. Germline V lookup: CDR1 SQVTM, CDR2 ANQGSEA. CDR3 bases: TGCAGCGCACGGGACGGTGGAGCCTACGAGCAGTACTTC. Its protein is CSARDGGAYEQYF.

CDR3 residues: CASSLARDRTTNEKLFF. For the CDR3, the DNA is TGTGCCAGCAGCTTGGCCCGGGACCGAACAACTAATGAAAAACTGTTTTTT. The chain joins TRBV5-4 to TRBJ1-4; possibly TRBD1 for D (5 bases). Germline CDR1 SGHNT, CDR2 YYREEE (reference sequence). The CDR3 length is 17 residues. Trimming removed 0 bases at V and 0 bases at J, with 12 bases between.

A few counts support this clonotype. The CDR3 bases are TGTGCCAGCAGTGATAAAGCTGGAGGAAACACCATATATTTT. Amino acid sequence: CASSDKAGGNTIYF. The chain combines TRBV6-5 with TRBJ1-3, with unresolved D. CDR1 and CDR2 from the germline V gene are MNHEY and SVGAGI. The CDR3 is made up of 14 amino acids. V lost 5 bases and J lost 4, with 12 bases in between.

This clonotype was counted at least ten times. The V gene is TRBV7-9, the J gene TRBJ2-5; TRBD2 agrees at 7 bases. Per the germline V gene, CDR1 is SEHNR and CDR2 is FQNEAQ (reference sequence). The CDR3 consists of 15 residues. V shed 1 base and J 6 bases; nucleotides not matched to a gene: 8. The CDR3 coding sequence is TGTGCCAGCAGCTTAGAGGCGAGCGGGGTAAAGACCCAGTACTTC. Translated: CASSLEASGVKTQYF.

A note on this clonotype: Sequence at one end of the junction differs from germline and may be a read error. The chain employs TRBV12-3 or TRBV12-4 and TRBJ2-7; TRBD2 is a possible D gene (7 bases). The CDR3 is 12 amino acids. The chain's CDR3 is CASSYRDYEEYF. CDR3 nucleotides: TGTGCCAGCAGCTACAGGGACTACGAGGAGTACTTC.

Points on this clonotype: A read error may account for a junction end that differs from germline. The chain employs TRBV7-9 and TRBJ1-6; TRBD1 agrees at 8 bases. The CDR3 totals 11 residues. Germline-derived CDR1 and CDR2 are SEHNR and FQNEAQ (reference sequence). The CDR3 region is CASSLAGQVFF. The CDR3 nucleotides are TGTGCCAGCAGCTTAGCGGGACAGGTTTTTTTT. Combining the CDR3 with reference TRBV7-9 and TRBJ1-6 gives the whole variable domain DTGVSQNPRHKITKRGQNVTFRCDPISEHNRLYWYRQTLGQGPEFLTYFQNEAQLEKSRLLSDRFSAERPKGSFSTLEIQRTEQGDSAMYLCASSLAGQVFFGNGTRLTVT.

The chain joins TRBV5-5 to TRBJ2-7, with D tentatively TRBD1 or TRBD2 (8 bases each). Germline CDR1 reads SGHKS; CDR2 reads YYEKEE (reference sequence). The CDR3 has 16 residues. The ends were cut back, 1 base at V and 5 bases at J, with 19 bases in the middle. Written as DNA, the CDR3 is TGTGCCAGCAGCTTGAGTAGCGGGACAGGCAGCCACGAGCAGTACTTC. Its protein product is CASSLSSGTGSHEQYF.

This clonotype showed up many times. CDR3 DNA sequence: TGTGCCAGCAGCCCCATCGGGGAGACCCAGTACTTC. It is translated as CASSPIGETQYF. The chain carries TRBV5-4 and TRBJ2-5; D call uncertain. Germline V gives CDR1 SGHNT, CDR2 YYREEE (reference sequence). The V gene lost 4 bases and the J gene lost 5 bases, with 9 bases spanning the gap. The CDR3 length is 12 residues. The variable domain in full, with the rest retrieved from reference TRBV5-4 and TRBJ2-5, is ETGVTQSPTHLIKTRGQQVTLRCSSQSGHNTVSWYQQALGQGPQFIFQYYREEENGRGNFPPRFSGLQFPNYSSELNVNALELDDSALYLCASSPIGETQYFGPGTRLLVL.

The table lists this clonotype with many counts. The V call is TRBV20-1, the J call TRBJ1-1, with D possibly matching TRBD1 (6 bases). Trimming took 0 bases from V and 1 from J, leaving 12 bases between them. This CDR3 spans 15 amino acids. CDR1 and CDR2 (germline): DFQATT, SNEGSKA (reference sequence). CDR3 region: CSAREGGGGNTEAFF. The CDR3 bases are TGCAGTGCTAGAGAAGGGGGTGGAGGGAACACTGAAGCTTTCTTT.

As to this clonotype: Just one base apart from a much larger clone, this may be a read error. The chain is built from TRBV20-1 and TRBJ1-1; perhaps TRBD1 as D (6 bases). From germline, CDR1 is DFQATT and CDR2 SNEGSKA (reference sequence). The CDR3 spans 11 residues. The V end was cut by 5 bases, the J end by 7 bases, with 11 bases between. In DNA form, the CDR3 reads TGCAGTGCTGGGGGCAGCGGTGAAGCTTTCTTT. Translation gives CSAGGSGEAFF.

About this clonotype itself: The junction does not match germline at one end; this may be a read error. This rearrangement joins TRBV7-7 to TRBJ2-7, with 7 bases lining up with TRBD1. Germline-derived CDR1 and CDR2 are SSHAT and FNYEAQ (reference sequence). The CDR3 has 15 amino acids. The CDR3 is CASSPGAGGIYEQYF. CDR3 nucleotides: TGTGCTAGCAGCCCAGGGGCAGGGGGAATCTACGAGCAGTACTTC.

The CDR3 nucleotides are TGTGCCAGCAGTTTAGGACAGGGAGAGGGAGAGACCCAGTACTTC. As protein: CASSLGQGEGETQYF. The chain has TRBV12-3 or TRBV12-4 and TRBJ2-5; TRBD1 matches at 7 bases. After removal of 1 base from V and 4 bases from J, the junction contained 6 bases not matched to a gene. The length of the CDR3 is 15 residues.

The genes are TRBV7-2 and TRBJ1-6, with TRBD1 matching 9 bases. With V trimmed by 6 bases and J by 10 bases, 10 bases remained unmatched. The germline CDR1 and CDR2 sequences are SGHTA and FQGNSA. The CDR3 runs 15 residues. In DNA form, the CDR3 reads TGTGCCAGCAGATTACCCGGGACAGGGAACTCACCCCTCCACTTT. As protein: CASRLPGTGNSPLHF.

The rearrangement links TRBV4-1 to TRBJ1-4, with TRBD1 identical over 7 bases. This CDR3 comprises 17 residues. V was pared by 1 base and J by 11 bases, with 16 bases of the junction left unmatched. From germline, CDR1 is MGHRA and CDR2 YSYEKL. The CDR3 coding sequence is TGCGCCAGCAGCCAAGGAACTGGAGGCCAACAGGGGAGGAAACTGTTTTTT. Encoded protein: CASSQGTGGQQGRKLFF.

This clonotype turned up a few times. The genes are TRBV29-1 and TRBJ2-5; TRBD2 might be the D (5 bases). The V end was cut by 2 bases, the J end by 5 bases, with 12 bases between. The CDR3 totals 13 residues. CDR1 and CDR2 (germline): SQVTM, ANQGSEA. The DNA of the CDR3 is TGCAGCGTTGAAAGCGGACTCAGTGAGACCCAGTACTTC. Translating it yields CSVESGLSETQYF.

The chain combines TRBV10-3 with TRBJ1-2; D not certain. In germline, CDR1 is ENHRY, CDR2 SYGVKD. V was clipped by 11 bases and J by 4 bases, with 26 bases between them. The CDR3 totals 16 residues. The CDR3 nucleotides are TGTGCCTGCAGCCCCACCAGAAGACGCGGTCGCTATGGCTACACCTTC. Translation: CACSPTRRRGRYGYTF.

The rearrangement joins TRBV15 to TRBJ2-2, with D possibly being TRBD1 (5 bases). In germline, CDR1 is LNHNV, CDR2 YYDKDF (reference sequence). V gave up 3 bases and J gave up 3 bases, with 17 bases separating them. The CDR3 is 17 residues long. The CDR3 is CATSSVEQDRDTGELFF. DNA of the CDR3: TGTGCCACCAGCAGCGTTGAACAAGACAGAGACACCGGGGAGCTGTTTTTT.

This clonotype has a count of ten or more. The rearrangement joins TRBV19 to TRBJ1-6; D not resolved. Trimming pared 6 bases from V and 16 bases from J, leaving 13 bases between. This CDR3 has 11 amino acids. Germline V gene sequence: CDR1 LNHDA, CDR2 SQIVND (reference sequence). As DNA, the CDR3 is TGTGCCAGTAGCGACTCGGCCTCGCTCCACTTT. This sequence encodes CASSDSASLHF.

Details on this clonotype: One end of the junction varies from germline; a read error may be responsible. This chain uses TRBV20-1 with TRBJ2-2, with no clear D. The CDR3 contains 11 residues. Germline V lookup: CDR1 DFQATT, CDR2 SNEGSKA (reference sequence). The CDR3 region is CSAPRTGELFF. In DNA, the CDR3 is TGCAGTGCTCCACGGACCGGTGAGCTGTTTTTT.

V usage is TRBV12-3 or TRBV12-4 and J usage is TRBJ2-5, with TRBD2 matching 13 bases. V was pared by 3 bases and J by 4 bases, with 8 bases of the junction left unmatched. This CDR3 is built from 17 residues. DNA for the CDR3: TGTGCCAGCAGTTTCTTAACTAGCGGGAGGGGTGGAGAGACCCAGTACTTC. The encoded protein is CASSFLTSGRGGETQYF.

The rearrangement joins TRBV15 to TRBJ1-4; 9 positions match TRBD1. Trimming cost V 0 bases and J 8 bases; bases outside gene matches: 10. CDR3 size: 17 residues. Germline assignment: CDR1 LNHNV and CDR2 YYDKDF (reference sequence). The CDR3: CATSRDRLGQGREKLFF. The CDR3 DNA is TGTGCCACCAGCAGAGATCGGTTGGGACAGGGTAGAGAAAAACTGTTTTTT.

This clonotype has only a few counts. The chain couples TRBV2 to TRBJ2-7; 9 bases are shared with TRBD1. CDR1 is SNHLY, CDR2 FYNNEI, per germline. V lost 10 bases and J lost 3; bases outside the gene matches: 16. The CDR3 has 16 residues. The DNA for the CDR3 is TGTGCCAATGCCCAGGAGTCACAGGGGGCACTCTACGAGCAGTACTTC. It is translated as CANAQESQGALYEQYF. Supplemented by reference TRBV2 and TRBJ2-7, the full variable domain reads EPEVTQTPSHQVTQMGQEVILRCVPISNHLYFYWYRQILGQKVEFLVSFYNNEISEKSEIFDDQFSVERPDGSNFTLKIRSTKLEDSAMYFCANAQESQGALYEQYFGPGTRLTVT.